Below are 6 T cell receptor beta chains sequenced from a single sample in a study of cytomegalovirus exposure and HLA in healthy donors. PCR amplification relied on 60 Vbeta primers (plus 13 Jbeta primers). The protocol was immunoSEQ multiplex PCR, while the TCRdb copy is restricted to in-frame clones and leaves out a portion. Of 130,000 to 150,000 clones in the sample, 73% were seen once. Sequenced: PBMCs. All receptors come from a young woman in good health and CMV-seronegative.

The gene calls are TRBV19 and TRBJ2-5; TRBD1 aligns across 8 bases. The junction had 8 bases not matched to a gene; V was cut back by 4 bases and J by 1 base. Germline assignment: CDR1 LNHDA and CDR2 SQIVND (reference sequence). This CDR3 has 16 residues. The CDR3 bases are TGTGCCAGTAGTAGGCCGGGACAGGTACTCCAAGAGACCCAGTACTTC. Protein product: CASSRPGQVLQETQYF.

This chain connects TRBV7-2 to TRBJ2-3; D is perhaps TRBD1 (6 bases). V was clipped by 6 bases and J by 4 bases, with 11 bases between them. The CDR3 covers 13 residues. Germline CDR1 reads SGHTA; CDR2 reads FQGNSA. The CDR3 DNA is TGTGCCAGCAGTTTACAGGGTTCAGATACGCAGTATTTT. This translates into CASSLQGSDTQYF.

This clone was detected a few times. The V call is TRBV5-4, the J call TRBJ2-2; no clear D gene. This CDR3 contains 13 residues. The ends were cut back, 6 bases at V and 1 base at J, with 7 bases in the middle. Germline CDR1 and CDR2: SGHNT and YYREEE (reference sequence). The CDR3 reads CASTKQNTGELFF. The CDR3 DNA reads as TGTGCCAGCACGAAGCAGAACACCGGGGAGCTGTTTTTT.

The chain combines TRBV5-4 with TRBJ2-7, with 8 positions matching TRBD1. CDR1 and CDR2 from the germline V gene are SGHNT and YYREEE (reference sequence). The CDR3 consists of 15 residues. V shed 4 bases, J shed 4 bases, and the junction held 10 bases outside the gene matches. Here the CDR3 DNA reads TGTGCCAGCAGCCCGGACCCGGGACAGGCTTACGAGCAGTACTTC. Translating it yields CASSPDPGQAYEQYF.

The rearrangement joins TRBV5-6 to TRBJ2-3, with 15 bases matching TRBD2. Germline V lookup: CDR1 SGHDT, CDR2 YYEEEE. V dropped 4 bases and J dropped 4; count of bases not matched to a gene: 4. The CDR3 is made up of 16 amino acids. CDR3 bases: TGTGCCAGCAGCAGGCGGACTAGCGGGAGGGCAGATACGCAGTATTTT. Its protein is CASSRRTSGRADTQYF.

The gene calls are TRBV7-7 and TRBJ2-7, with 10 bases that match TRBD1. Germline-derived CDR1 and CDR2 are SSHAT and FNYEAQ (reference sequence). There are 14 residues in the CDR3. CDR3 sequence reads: CVSSPGQGSHEQYF. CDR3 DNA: TGTGTTTCCTCCCCGGGACAGGGGTCCCACGAGCAGTACTTC.